A single T cell receptor (beta chain) is shown here with its context. Its antigen remains unknown. The data are from a study of shared clonotypes between healthy human individuals. Germline CDR1 and CDR2: MNHNY and SVGAGI (reference sequence). This CDR3 region has 15 residues. Trimming took 8 bases from V and 0 from J, leaving 17 bases between them. Overall study findings and caveats: It was observed that roughly 5.1% of naive CD4 clonotypes were shared across several donors.

Profiled with immunoSEQ multiplex PCR; TCRdb holds only in-frame clones, not every one. The data contain 2 million to 2.5 million clones, about 94% of them singletons. This receptor was obtained from a man in his late teens or twenties in good health. Specimen: naive CD4+ T cells sorted from blood. Subset of the sample: CD45RA+ positively selected. This chain uses TRBV6-6 with TRBJ2-7; D may be TRBD2 (6 bases). The CDR3 nucleotides read TGTGCCAGCCGCCGGGCGGGGCAAAGCTCCTACGAGCAGTACTTC. Residues: CASRRAGQSSYEQYF.